This T cell receptor beta chain is from a study of cytomegalovirus exposure and HLA in healthy donors. Overall study results and limits: As a later analysis revealed, the rate of TCR association differed by HLA locus, with DRB1 most and HLA-C fewest. Reportedly, fewer N-insertions than the 666-donor mean appeared in an Asian-associated ancestry cluster in a later analysis. Presence/absence analyses rested on an assumption that sequencing depth was roughly uniform across donors.

Concerning this clone: Its cognate antigen is unknown.

In the PCR, 60 Vbeta and 13 Jbeta primers were used. The repertoire was sequenced with immunoSEQ multiplex PCR; TCRdb's copy has only in-frame clones and lacks some. The sample lists some 110,000 clones; around 80% were seen once. This CDR3 spans 16 amino acids. V was pared by 4 bases and J by 2 bases, with 10 bases of the junction left unmatched. The V gene's germline CDR1 is SGHAT and CDR2 FQNNGV. The source is a middle-aged man in good health and CMV-seropositive. This chain uses TRBV11-2 with TRBJ2-5; 7 positions match TRBD2. The source material was PBMCs. The CDR3 loop reads CASSSWTREHQETQYF. In DNA, the CDR3 is TGTGCCAGCAGCTCCTGGACTAGGGAACATCAAGAGACCCAGTACTTC.